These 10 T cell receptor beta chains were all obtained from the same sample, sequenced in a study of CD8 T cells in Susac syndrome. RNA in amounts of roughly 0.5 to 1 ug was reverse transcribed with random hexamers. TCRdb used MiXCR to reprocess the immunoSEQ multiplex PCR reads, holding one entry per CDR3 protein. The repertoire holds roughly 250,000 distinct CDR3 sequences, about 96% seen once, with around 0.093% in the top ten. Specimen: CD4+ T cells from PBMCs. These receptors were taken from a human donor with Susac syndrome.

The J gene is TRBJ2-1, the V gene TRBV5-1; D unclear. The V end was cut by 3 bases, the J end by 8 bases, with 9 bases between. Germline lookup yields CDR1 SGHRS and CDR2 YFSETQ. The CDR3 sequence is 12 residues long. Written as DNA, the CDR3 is TGCGCCAGCAGCTCATCCCGTGATGAGCAGTTCTTC. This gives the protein CASSSSRDEQFF.

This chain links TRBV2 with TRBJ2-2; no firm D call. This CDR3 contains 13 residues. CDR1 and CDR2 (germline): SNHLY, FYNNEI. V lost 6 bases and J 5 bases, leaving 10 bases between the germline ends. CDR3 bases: TGTGCCAGCAGAGTTTCTCAGACCGGGGAGCTGTTTTTT. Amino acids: CASRVSQTGELFF.

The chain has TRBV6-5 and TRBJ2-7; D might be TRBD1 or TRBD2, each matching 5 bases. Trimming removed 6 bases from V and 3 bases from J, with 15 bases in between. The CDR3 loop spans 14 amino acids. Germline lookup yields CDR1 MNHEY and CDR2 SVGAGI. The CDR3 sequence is CASRGTELSYEQYF. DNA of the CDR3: TGTGCCAGCAGGGGGACCGAGCTGAGCTACGAGCAGTACTTC.

DNA for the CDR3: TGTGCCAGCAGCGTAGACGCAAGCATGAACACTGAAGCTTTCTTT. It yields the protein CASSVDASMNTEAFF. The chain joins TRBV9 to TRBJ1-1, with D unresolved. Trimming stripped 0 bases from V and 0 bases from J, with 9 bases between. Germline CDR1 SGDLS, CDR2 YYNGEE. The CDR3 totals 15 residues.

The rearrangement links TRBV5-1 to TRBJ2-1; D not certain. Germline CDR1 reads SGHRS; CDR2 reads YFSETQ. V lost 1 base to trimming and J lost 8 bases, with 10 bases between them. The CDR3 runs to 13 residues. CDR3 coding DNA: TGCGCCAGCAGCTTGCCCAGTATCGATGAGCAGTTCTTC. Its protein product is CASSLPSIDEQFF.

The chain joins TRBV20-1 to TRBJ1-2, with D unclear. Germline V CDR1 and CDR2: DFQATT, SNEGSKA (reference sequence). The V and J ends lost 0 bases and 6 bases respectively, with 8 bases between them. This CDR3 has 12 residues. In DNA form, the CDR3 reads TGCAGTGCTAGAGAGCAAGGAAATGGCTACACCTTC. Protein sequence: CSAREQGNGYTF.

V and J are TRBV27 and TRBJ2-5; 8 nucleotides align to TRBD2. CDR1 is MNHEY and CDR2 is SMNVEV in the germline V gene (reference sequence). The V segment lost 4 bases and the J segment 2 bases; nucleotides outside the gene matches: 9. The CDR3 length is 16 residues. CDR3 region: CASSSRVAGFQETQYF. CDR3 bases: TGTGCCAGCAGTTCCCGAGTAGCGGGGTTTCAAGAGACCCAGTACTTC.

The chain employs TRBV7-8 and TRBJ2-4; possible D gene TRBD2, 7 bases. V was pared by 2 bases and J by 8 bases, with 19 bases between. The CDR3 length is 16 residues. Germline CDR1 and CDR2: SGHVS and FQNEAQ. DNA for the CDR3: TGTGCCAGCAGCTTAAATGGGGGCGGGAGCATACACATTCAGTACTTC. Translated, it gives CASSLNGGGSIHIQYF.

The CDR3 DNA sequence: TGTGCCAGCAGCGGAACAGAGCTATCGTCGGTAGCTTTCTTT. It translates to CASSGTELSSVAFF. The chain combines TRBV9 with TRBJ1-1; D is ambiguous. V gave up 3 bases and J gave up 10 bases, with 19 bases separating them. The CDR3 spans 14 residues. Germline CDR1 and CDR2: SGDLS and YYNGEE. Complete variable domain (other parts from reference TRBV9 and TRBJ1-1): DSGVTQTPKHLITATGQRVTLRCSPRSGDLSVYWYQQSLDQGLQFLIQYYNGEERAKGNILERFSAQQFPDLHSELNLSSLELGDSALYFCASSGTELSSVAFFGQGTRLTVV.

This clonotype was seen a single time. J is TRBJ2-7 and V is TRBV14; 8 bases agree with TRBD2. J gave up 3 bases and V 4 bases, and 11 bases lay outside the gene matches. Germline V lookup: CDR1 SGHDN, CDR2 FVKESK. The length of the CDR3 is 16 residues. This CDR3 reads CASSLETGTSDYEQYF. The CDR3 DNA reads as TGTGCCAGCAGCCTAGAAACCGGGACTAGTGACTACGAGCAGTACTTC.